This T cell receptor (beta chain) was captured in a study of OX40 agonist ivuxolimab in advanced cancers. Trimming removed 3 bases at V and 2 bases at J, with 8 bases between. The germline gives CDR1 SQVTM, CDR2 ANQGSEA. The CDR3 has 13 amino acids. The count of this clone is one. The antigen remains unidentified. Points from the study as a whole: Compared with CD4+, CD8+ T cells on average had more expanded clones. Some patients who did not respond also had low normalized T-cell clonal expansion.

Measured with immunoSEQ multiplex PCR; TCRdb has only the in-frame clones, and not every one. Of some 45,000 clones listed, approximately 85% were seen once; the top ten hold about 2%. This material consisted of CD4+ or CD8+ T cells sorted from blood, taken in a trial of the OX40 agonist ivuxolimab. This chain connects TRBV29-1 to TRBJ1-5; D call uncertain. The TCR was taken from an adult with an advanced solid tumor such as melanoma, head and neck, liver or kidney cancer. The chain's CDR3 is CSVDLGRNQPQHF. The CDR3 nucleotides read TGCAGCGTTGATCTTGGGCGCAATCAGCCCCAGCATTTT.